Listed below are T cell receptor beta chains from one sample, sequenced in a study of blood T cell repertoires in COVID-19. Using immunoSEQ multiplex PCR, the repertoire was profiled, and TCRdb retains in-frame clones only, with some absent. The sample carries approximately 300,000 clones, 85% to 90% recorded once. The material sequenced was PBMCs or T cells enriched from blood (not recorded which). The receptors originated from a young man who had recovered from COVID-19. Each CDR3 is given with its conserved first and last residue. Each record gives: clone size, V gene, D gene, J gene, CDR3 length, CDR3 protein, CDR3 DNA. D genes are given only for firm matches. Clone size appears in some rows only: once, few, many, or a class for an expanded clone.

clone size: .; V gene: TRBV30; D gene: TRBD2; J gene: TRBJ2-3; CDR3 length: 18; CDR3 protein: CAWSTGTSGAASTDTQYF; CDR3 DNA: TGTGCCTGGAGCACCGGGACTAGCGGGGCAGCTAGCACAGATACGCAGTATTTT
clone size: .; V gene: TRBV9; D gene: TRBD1; J gene: TRBJ2-7; CDR3 length: 14; CDR3 protein: CASTGTEFSYEQYF; CDR3 DNA: TGTGCCAGCACCGGGACAGAATTCTCCTACGAGCAGTACTTC
clone size: .; V gene: TRBV18; D gene: .; J gene: TRBJ1-6; CDR3 length: 15; CDR3 protein: CASSGGTQDNSPLHF; CDR3 DNA: TGTGCCAGCTCGGGCGGGACGCAAGATAATTCACCCCTCCACTTT
clone size: .; V gene: TRBV10-3; D gene: .; J gene: TRBJ1-5; CDR3 length: 12; CDR3 protein: CAISGTEQPQHF; CDR3 DNA: TGTGCCATCAGTGGGACAGAGCAGCCCCAGCATTTT
clone size: few; V gene: TRBV11-3; D gene: .; J gene: TRBJ1-1; CDR3 length: 14; CDR3 protein: CASSLGGVGTEAFF; CDR3 DNA: TGTGCCAGCAGCCTGGGGGGGGTGGGCACTGAAGCTTTCTTT
clone size: .; V gene: TRBV3-1/TRBV3-2; D gene: .; J gene: TRBJ2-2; CDR3 length: 17; CDR3 protein: CASSFMWTGRVTGELFF; CDR3 DNA: TGTGCCAGCAGCTTCATGTGGACAGGGAGGGTCACCGGGGAGCTGTTTTTT
clone size: .; V gene: TRBV18; D gene: .; J gene: TRBJ2-7; CDR3 length: 14; CDR3 protein: CASSSGGIPYEQYF; CDR3 DNA: TGTGCCAGCTCATCCGGGGGAATCCCCTACGAGCAGTACTTC
clone size: .; V gene: TRBV7-2; D gene: .; J gene: TRBJ2-1; CDR3 length: 12; CDR3 protein: CASSLTRNEQFF; CDR3 DNA: TGTGCCAGCAGCCTTACGAGGAATGAGCAGTTCTTC
clone size: .; V gene: TRBV6-5; D gene: .; J gene: TRBJ2-1; CDR3 length: 14; CDR3 protein: CASSYLTAGGEQFF; CDR3 DNA: TGTGCCAGCAGTTACCTCACAGCCGGGGGTGAGCAGTTCTTC
clone size: .; V gene: TRBV6-6; D gene: .; J gene: TRBJ2-5; CDR3 length: 14; CDR3 protein: CASSYEDAGETQYF; CDR3 DNA: TGTGCCAGCAGTTACGAGGATGCGGGAGAGACCCAGTACTTC
clone size: .; V gene: TRBV5-1; D gene: TRBD2; J gene: TRBJ2-1; CDR3 length: 17; CDR3 protein: CASSHRLAGGPGNEQFF; CDR3 DNA: TGCGCCAGCAGTCACCGGTTAGCGGGGGGGCCGGGCAATGAGCAGTTCTTC
clone size: once; V gene: TRBV13; D gene: TRBD2; J gene: TRBJ2-1; CDR3 length: 18; CDR3 protein: CASSYPMGLAGGPSEQFF; CDR3 DNA: TGTGCCAGCAGTTACCCTATGGGACTAGCGGGAGGGCCAAGTGAGCAGTTCTTC
clone size: once; V gene: TRBV10-2; D gene: .; J gene: TRBJ1-1; CDR3 length: 14; CDR3 protein: CASSVTGPNTEAFF; CDR3 DNA: TGCGCCAGCAGTGTGACAGGCCCGAACACTGAAGCTTTCTTT
clone size: .; V gene: TRBV14; D gene: .; J gene: TRBJ2-7; CDR3 length: 15; CDR3 protein: CASTFLRDTHYEQYF; CDR3 DNA: TGTGCCAGCACTTTCCTCCGGGACACCCACTACGAGCAGTACTTC
clone size: .; V gene: TRBV10-3; D gene: .; J gene: TRBJ1-3; CDR3 length: 13; CDR3 protein: CAIMGGSGNTIYF; CDR3 DNA: TGTGCCATCATGGGGGGCTCTGGAAACACCATATATTTT
clone size: .; V gene: TRBV5-5; D gene: .; J gene: TRBJ2-6; CDR3 length: 17; CDR3 protein: CASSSSPGLSGANVLTF; CDR3 DNA: TGTGCCAGCAGCTCCTCCCCGGGTCTCTCTGGGGCCAACGTCCTGACTTTC
clone size: once; V gene: TRBV4-1; D gene: .; J gene: TRBJ1-5; CDR3 length: 16; CDR3 protein: CASSPTPRLSHQPQHF; CDR3 DNA: TGCGCCAGCAGCCCTACCCCGAGACTCTCTCATCAGCCCCAGCATTTT
clone size: .; V gene: TRBV5-1; D gene: TRBD2; J gene: TRBJ2-1; CDR3 length: 16; CDR3 protein: CASSPLTSGRANEQFF; CDR3 DNA: TGCGCCAGCAGCCCACTGACTAGCGGGAGGGCCAATGAGCAGTTCTTC
clone size: .; V gene: TRBV19; D gene: TRBD2; J gene: TRBJ2-1; CDR3 length: 14; CDR3 protein: CASSITSGYNEQFF; CDR3 DNA: TGTGCCAGTAGTATTACTAGCGGGTACAATGAGCAGTTCTTC
clone size: .; V gene: TRBV5-1; D gene: .; J gene: TRBJ1-2; CDR3 length: 13; CDR3 protein: CASSHPEDYGYTF; CDR3 DNA: TGCGCCAGCAGTCACCCTGAGGACTATGGCTACACCTTC
clone size: .; V gene: TRBV13; D gene: TRBD1; J gene: TRBJ1-2; CDR3 length: 16; CDR3 protein: CASSLGRGQGVIGYTF; CDR3 DNA: TGTGCCAGCAGCTTAGGCCGGGGACAGGGGGTTATTGGCTACACCTTC
clone size: once; V gene: TRBV11-3; D gene: TRBD2; J gene: TRBJ2-5; CDR3 length: 16; CDR3 protein: CASSWNLAGVIETQYF; CDR3 DNA: TGTGCCAGCAGCTGGAATTTAGCGGGAGTGATAGAGACCCAGTACTTC
clone size: once; V gene: TRBV4-1; D gene: .; J gene: TRBJ1-5; CDR3 length: 17; CDR3 protein: CASSQDGGGRANQPQHF; CDR3 DNA: TGCGCCAGCAGCCAAGATGGGGGGGGACGGGCAAATCAGCCCCAGCATTTT
clone size: .; V gene: TRBV5-1; D gene: .; J gene: TRBJ1-5; CDR3 length: 16; CDR3 protein: CASQVGPSYSNQPQHF; CDR3 DNA: TGCGCCAGCCAGGTTGGGCCCTCCTATAGCAATCAGCCCCAGCATTTT
clone size: .; V gene: TRBV9; D gene: .; J gene: TRBJ2-1; CDR3 length: 15; CDR3 protein: CASSVGQRYYNEQFF; CDR3 DNA: TGTGCCAGCAGCGTAGGCCAGCGCTACTACAATGAGCAGTTCTTC
clone size: .; V gene: TRBV11-2; D gene: .; J gene: TRBJ1-1; CDR3 length: 13; CDR3 protein: CASSLSQGTEAFF; CDR3 DNA: TGTGCCAGCAGCTTGTCACAGGGTACTGAAGCTTTCTTT
clone size: .; V gene: TRBV2; D gene: TRBD1; J gene: TRBJ2-3; CDR3 length: 14; CDR3 protein: CASSEGTGTDTQYF; CDR3 DNA: TGTGCCAGCAGTGAAGGGACAGGGACAGATACGCAGTATTTT
clone size: .; V gene: TRBV5-1; D gene: TRBD2; J gene: TRBJ2-1; CDR3 length: 17; CDR3 protein: CASSPGGVAAGDNEQFF; CDR3 DNA: TGCGCCAGCAGCCCGGGTGGGGTCGCAGCGGGAGACAATGAGCAGTTCTTC
clone size: .; V gene: TRBV5-1; D gene: .; J gene: TRBJ1-2; CDR3 length: 14; CDR3 protein: CASSEGQVNYGYTF; CDR3 DNA: TGCGCCAGCAGCGAAGGACAAGTCAACTATGGCTACACCTTC
clone size: .; V gene: TRBV29-1; D gene: .; J gene: TRBJ1-1; CDR3 length: 12; CDR3 protein: CSVLRRGYEAFF; CDR3 DNA: TGCAGCGTCCTCCGCCGGGGGTATGAAGCTTTCTTT
clone size: .; V gene: TRBV5-4; D gene: TRBD2; J gene: TRBJ2-7; CDR3 length: 15; CDR3 protein: CASSLGLAVSYEQYF; CDR3 DNA: TGTGCCAGCAGCTTGGGACTAGCGGTCTCCTACGAGCAGTACTTC
clone size: .; V gene: TRBV10-3; D gene: TRBD1; J gene: TRBJ1-2; CDR3 length: 17; CDR3 protein: CAISESIPTGPRYGYTF; CDR3 DNA: TGTGCCATCAGTGAGTCGATCCCGACAGGGCCACGCTATGGCTACACCTTC
clone size: .; V gene: TRBV29-1; D gene: TRBD2; J gene: TRBJ2-7; CDR3 length: 16; CDR3 protein: CSVESYHGGVGNEQYF; CDR3 DNA: TGCAGCGTTGAGTCATATCACGGGGGGGTTGGCAACGAGCAGTACTTC
clone size: .; V gene: TRBV20-1; D gene: TRBD2; J gene: TRBJ2-3; CDR3 length: 15; CDR3 protein: CSASTSGGVTDTQYF; CDR3 DNA: TGCAGTGCTAGTACTAGCGGGGGGGTCACAGATACGCAGTATTTT
clone size: .; V gene: TRBV11-2; D gene: TRBD2; J gene: TRBJ2-1; CDR3 length: 19; CDR3 protein: CASSGAGLAGGAFPNEQFF; CDR3 DNA: TGTGCCAGCAGCGGGGCCGGACTAGCGGGAGGGGCTTTCCCCAATGAGCAGTTCTTC
clone size: few; V gene: TRBV3-1/TRBV3-2; D gene: .; J gene: TRBJ2-2; CDR3 length: 13; CDR3 protein: CASSRQVTGELFF; CDR3 DNA: TGTGCCAGCAGCCGACAGGTTACCGGGGAGCTGTTTTTT
clone size: .; V gene: TRBV30; D gene: TRBD1; J gene: TRBJ1-4; CDR3 length: 16; CDR3 protein: CAWSLLPGQGKEKLFF; CDR3 DNA: TGTGCCTGGAGTCTATTACCGGGACAGGGGAAGGAAAAACTGTTTTTT
clone size: .; V gene: TRBV28; D gene: TRBD1; J gene: TRBJ2-7; CDR3 length: 17; CDR3 protein: CASSSPVGQILSYEQYF; CDR3 DNA: TGTGCCAGCAGTTCCCCGGTGGGACAGATCCTCTCCTACGAGCAGTACTTC
clone size: .; V gene: TRBV19; D gene: .; J gene: TRBJ1-1; CDR3 length: 16; CDR3 protein: CASSIDVGQYESEAFF; CDR3 DNA: TGTGCCAGTAGTATAGACGTTGGACAGTATGAATCTGAAGCTTTCTTT
clone size: .; V gene: TRBV7-9; D gene: TRBD1; J gene: TRBJ2-3; CDR3 length: 15; CDR3 protein: CASSSGQVHSDTQYF; CDR3 DNA: TGTGCCAGCAGTTCCGGACAGGTCCACTCAGATACGCAGTATTTT
clone size: .; V gene: TRBV20-1; D gene: .; J gene: TRBJ2-6; CDR3 length: 14; CDR3 protein: CSASGVSGANVLTF; CDR3 DNA: TGCAGTGCTAGTGGAGTGTCTGGGGCCAACGTCCTGACTTTC
clone size: .; V gene: TRBV7-9; D gene: TRBD1; J gene: TRBJ1-1; CDR3 length: 15; CDR3 protein: CASSLGDRGHTEAFF; CDR3 DNA: TGTGCCAGCAGCTTAGGGGACAGGGGGCATACTGAAGCTTTCTTT
clone size: .; V gene: TRBV4-1; D gene: TRBD2; J gene: TRBJ2-7; CDR3 length: 16; CDR3 protein: CASSQDPRTSAYEQYF; CDR3 DNA: TGCGCCAGCAGCCAAGATCCAAGGACTAGCGCCTACGAGCAGTACTTC
clone size: .; V gene: TRBV24-1; D gene: TRBD1; J gene: TRBJ1-2; CDR3 length: 14; CDR3 protein: CATSDTGGWNGYTF; CDR3 DNA: TGTGCCACCAGTGATACAGGGGGCTGGAATGGCTACACCTTC
clone size: once; V gene: TRBV11-2; D gene: TRBD1; J gene: TRBJ1-2; CDR3 length: 15; CDR3 protein: CASSPGTASNYGYTF; CDR3 DNA: TGTGCCAGCAGCCCAGGGACAGCTTCTAACTATGGCTACACCTTC
clone size: .; V gene: TRBV25-1; D gene: .; J gene: TRBJ2-6; CDR3 length: 16; CDR3 protein: CASSVSGSLGANVLTF; CDR3 DNA: TGTGCCAGCAGTGTGTCAGGGTCACTTGGGGCCAACGTCCTGACTTTC
clone size: .; V gene: TRBV14; D gene: .; J gene: TRBJ1-1; CDR3 length: 17; CDR3 protein: CASSQDTVLRGGTEAFF; CDR3 DNA: TGTGCCAGCAGCCAAGACACAGTGCTAAGGGGGGGGACTGAAGCTTTCTTT
clone size: .; V gene: TRBV19; D gene: .; J gene: TRBJ2-7; CDR3 length: 13; CDR3 protein: CASSTLGSYEQYF; CDR3 DNA: TGTGCCAGTAGTACACTCGGCTCCTACGAGCAGTACTTC
clone size: .; V gene: TRBV11-2; D gene: TRBD1; J gene: TRBJ2-3; CDR3 length: 16; CDR3 protein: CASSLVGQGLKSTQYF; CDR3 DNA: TGTGCCAGCAGCTTAGTCGGACAGGGACTTAAGAGTACGCAGTATTTT
clone size: .; V gene: TRBV5-1; D gene: .; J gene: TRBJ1-2; CDR3 length: 14; CDR3 protein: CASSLAAGDYGYTF; CDR3 DNA: TGCGCCAGCAGCTTGGCCGCGGGGGACTATGGCTACACCTTC
clone size: .; V gene: TRBV10-2; D gene: TRBD2; J gene: TRBJ2-7; CDR3 length: 14; CDR3 protein: CASSGLAGASEQYF; CDR3 DNA: TGCGCCAGCAGTGGACTAGCGGGAGCGAGTGAGCAGTACTTC
clone size: .; V gene: TRBV29-1; D gene: .; J gene: TRBJ2-2; CDR3 length: 15; CDR3 protein: CSVEEGRGNTGELFF; CDR3 DNA: TGCAGCGTTGAAGAAGGCAGGGGAAACACCGGGGAGCTGTTTTTT
clone size: .; V gene: TRBV27; D gene: TRBD1; J gene: TRBJ1-1; CDR3 length: 13; CDR3 protein: CASSWGQGRKAFF; CDR3 DNA: TGTGCCAGCAGTTGGGGACAGGGCAGGAAAGCTTTCTTT
clone size: .; V gene: TRBV10-1; D gene: .; J gene: TRBJ1-6; CDR3 length: 15; CDR3 protein: CASSEGSGKNSPLHF; CDR3 DNA: TGCGCCAGCAGTGAGGGGTCGGGAAAAAATTCACCCCTCCACTTT
clone size: .; V gene: TRBV7-8; D gene: TRBD2; J gene: TRBJ2-2; CDR3 length: 15; CDR3 protein: CASSWSGRNTGELFF; CDR3 DNA: TGTGCCAGCAGCTGGAGCGGGAGAAACACCGGGGAGCTGTTTTTT
clone size: .; V gene: TRBV4-1; D gene: .; J gene: TRBJ1-1; CDR3 length: 15; CDR3 protein: CASSQDGGLKTEAFF; CDR3 DNA: TGCGCCAGCAGCCAAGACGGGGGGTTGAAAACTGAAGCTTTCTTT
clone size: .; V gene: TRBV11-3; D gene: TRBD1; J gene: TRBJ1-1; CDR3 length: 15; CDR3 protein: CASSPRGRMNTEAFF; CDR3 DNA: TGTGCCAGCAGCCCCAGGGGGCGAATGAACACTGAAGCTTTCTTT
clone size: .; V gene: TRBV3-1/TRBV3-2; D gene: TRBD1; J gene: TRBJ1-2; CDR3 length: 13; CDR3 protein: CASSRDRGGGYTF; CDR3 DNA: TGTGCCAGCAGTCGTGACAGGGGGGGTGGCTACACCTTC
clone size: .; V gene: TRBV18; D gene: .; J gene: TRBJ1-5; CDR3 length: 15; CDR3 protein: CASSPPAGADQPQHF; CDR3 DNA: TGTGCCAGCTCACCACCGGCGGGGGCAGATCAGCCCCAGCATTTT
clone size: .; V gene: TRBV11-2; D gene: .; J gene: TRBJ2-2; CDR3 length: 16; CDR3 protein: CASSLGSGVNTGELFF; CDR3 DNA: TGTGCCAGCAGCTTAGGTTCGGGAGTGAACACCGGGGAGCTGTTTTTT